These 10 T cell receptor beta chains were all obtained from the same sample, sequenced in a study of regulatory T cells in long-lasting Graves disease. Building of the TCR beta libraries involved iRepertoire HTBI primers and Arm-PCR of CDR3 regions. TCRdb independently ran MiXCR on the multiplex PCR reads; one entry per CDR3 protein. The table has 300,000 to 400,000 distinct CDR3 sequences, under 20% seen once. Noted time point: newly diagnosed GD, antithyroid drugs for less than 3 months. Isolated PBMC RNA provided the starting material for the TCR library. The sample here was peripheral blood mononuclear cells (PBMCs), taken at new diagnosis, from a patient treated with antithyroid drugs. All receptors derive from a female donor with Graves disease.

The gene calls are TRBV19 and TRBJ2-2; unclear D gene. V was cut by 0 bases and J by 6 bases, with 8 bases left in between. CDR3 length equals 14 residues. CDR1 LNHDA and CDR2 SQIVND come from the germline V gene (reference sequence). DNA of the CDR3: TGTGCCAGTAGTATAGATCGCACCGCCGGGGAGCTGTTTTTT. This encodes CASSIDRTAGELFF.

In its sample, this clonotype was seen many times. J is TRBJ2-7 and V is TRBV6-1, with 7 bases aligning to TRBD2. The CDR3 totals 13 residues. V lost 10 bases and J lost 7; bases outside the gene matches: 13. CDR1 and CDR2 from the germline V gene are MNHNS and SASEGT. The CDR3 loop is CATRVGGRGEQYF. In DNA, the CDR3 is TGTGCCACCCGAGTAGGCGGGAGAGGGGAGCAGTACTTC.

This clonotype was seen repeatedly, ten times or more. CDR3 loop: CASSQGGQGFTEAFF. The CDR3 DNA sequence: TGTGCCAGCAGCCAAGGGGGACAGGGTTTTACTGAAGCTTTCTTT. The chain is built from TRBV3-1 and TRBJ1-1, with TRBD1 matching 9 bases. CDR3 length: 15 amino acids. CDR1 is LGHDT and CDR2 is YNNKEL in the germline V gene (reference sequence). The trim removed 1 base at V and 5 bases at J, leaving 5 bases unmatched.

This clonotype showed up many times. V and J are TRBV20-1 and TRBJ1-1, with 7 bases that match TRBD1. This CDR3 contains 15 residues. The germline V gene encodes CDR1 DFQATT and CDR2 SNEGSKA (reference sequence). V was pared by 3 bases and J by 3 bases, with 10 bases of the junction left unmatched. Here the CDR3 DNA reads TGCAGTGCTAGTCGAATCGACAGGGTCTACACTGAAGCTTTCTTT. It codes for CSASRIDRVYTEAFF.

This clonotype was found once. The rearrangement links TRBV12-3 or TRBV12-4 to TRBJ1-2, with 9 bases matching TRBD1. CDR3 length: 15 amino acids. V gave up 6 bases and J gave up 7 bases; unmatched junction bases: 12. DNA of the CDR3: TGTGCCAGCAGCCAGTACCTACAGGGGGCACTTGGCTACACCTTC. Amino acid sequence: CASSQYLQGALGYTF.

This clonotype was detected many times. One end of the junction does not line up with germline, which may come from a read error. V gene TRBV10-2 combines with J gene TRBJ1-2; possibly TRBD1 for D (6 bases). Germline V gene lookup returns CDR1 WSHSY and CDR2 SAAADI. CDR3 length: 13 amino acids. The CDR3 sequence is CASSEQGNYGCTF. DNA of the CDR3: TGCGCCAGCAGCGAACAGGGAAACTATGGCTGCACCTTC.

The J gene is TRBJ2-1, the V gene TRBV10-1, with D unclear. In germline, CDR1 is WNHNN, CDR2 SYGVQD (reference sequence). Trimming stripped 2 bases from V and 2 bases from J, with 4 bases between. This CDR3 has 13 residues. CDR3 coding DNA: TGCGCCAGCAGTGAGGCGGCCTACAATGAGCAGTTCTTC. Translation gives CASSEAAYNEQFF.

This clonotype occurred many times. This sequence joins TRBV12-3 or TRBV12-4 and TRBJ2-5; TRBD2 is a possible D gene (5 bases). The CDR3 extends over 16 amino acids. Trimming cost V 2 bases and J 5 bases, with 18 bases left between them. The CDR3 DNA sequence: TGTGCCAGCAGTTTAAGTGTGTTGACCGGCGGGGAGACCCAGTACTTC. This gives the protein CASSLSVLTGGETQYF.

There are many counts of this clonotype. CDR3 loop: CASGSPERRVYEQYF. CDR3 nucleotides: TGTGCTAGTGGTTCACCGGAACGACGGGTCTACGAGCAGTACTTC. The V and J genes are TRBV12-5 and TRBJ2-7, with D unresolved. CDR3 size: 15 residues. V was pared by 4 bases and J by 3 bases, with 16 bases between. The V gene's germline CDR1 is LGHNT and CDR2 FRNRAP.

The CDR3 DNA reads TGTGCCAGCAGTGAACCTTCCTCGACTAGCGGGACAACCGACTCCTACAATGAGCAGTTCTTC. Its protein is CASSEPSSTSGTTDSYNEQFF. The rearrangement joins TRBV2 to TRBJ2-5; 11 nucleotides agree with TRBD2. The end of the DNA aligns better with TRBJ2-1, so the J call may be wrong. This CDR3 is 21 amino acids long. Germline-derived CDR1 and CDR2 are SNHLY and FYNNEI.